This TCR beta chain was sequenced during a study of radiation and T cells in renal cell carcinoma. V was pared by 5 bases and J by 8 bases, with 12 bases of the junction left unmatched. Germline V gene lookup returns CDR1 MNHEY and CDR2 SVGAGI. The CDR3 contains 15 residues. As for time point: baseline pretreatment blood. Treatment specified: 15 Gy SBRT to primary tumor, nephrectomy 4 weeks later. Sequencing was performed with immunoSEQ multiplex PCR; in TCRdb, only in-frame clones are kept and a portion is missing. The profile shows around 140,000 clones, 88% of them singletons. This chain uses TRBV6-5 with TRBJ2-4, with 7 bases lining up with TRBD1. The material was blood, obtained from a patient whose treatment included radiotherapy and nephrectomy. The sequence came from a woman between 65 and 79 years old with renal cell carcinoma. The CDR3 here is CASSPQSGQVDIQYF. Here the CDR3 DNA reads TGTGCCAGCAGTCCCCAATCAGGACAGGTAGACATTCAGTACTTC.